The 29 T cell receptor beta chains presented below share a single source sample, sequenced in a study of identical twins. TCRdb re-called the 5' RACE reads with MiXCR, one entry per CDR3 protein. The data contain around 250,000 distinct CDR3 sequences, roughly 13% of them singletons. This sample was also put to use in a study of yellow fever vaccine responses in identical twins.

The source material was memory (CD45RO+) T cells sorted from blood. The receptors here all came from a woman aged 18-29 years in good health.

This clonotype has ten or more counts. The rearrangement uses TRBV29-1 and TRBJ2-5, with TRBD2 as a possible D gene (6 bases). In germline, CDR1 is SQVTM, CDR2 ANQGSEA. V was pared by 3 bases and J by 4 bases, with 21 bases between. CDR3 size: 16 residues. CDR3 sequence (DNA): TGCAGCGTTGAGAAACAGTCGGGACGACTAGGAGAGACCCAGTACTTC. Encoded protein: CSVEKQSGRLGETQYF.

The table lists this clonotype with many counts. The DNA for the CDR3 is TGTGCCACCAGTAGATCGGGAGGAGGCACCGGGGAGCTGTTTTTT. Translation gives CATSRSGGGTGELFF. This sequence joins TRBV24-1 and TRBJ2-2; TRBD2 agrees at 7 bases. Losses at the gene ends were 6 bases for V and 4 bases for J; bases not matched to a gene: 7. The CDR3 spans 15 residues. Germline V gene sequence: CDR1 KGHDR, CDR2 SFDVKD.

The rearrangement uses TRBV7-9 and TRBJ2-1, with D perhaps matching TRBD1 (6 bases). CDR1 is SEHNR and CDR2 is FQNEAQ in the germline V gene (reference sequence). The CDR3 spans 13 residues. Trimming took 2 bases from V and 11 from J, leaving 13 bases between them. The CDR3 loop is CASSLSVGQKQFF. The CDR3 nucleotides read TGTGCCAGCAGCTTATCTGTAGGACAGAAGCAGTTCTTC. The full variable domain, in which reference TRBV7-9 and TRBJ2-1 provide the parts outside the CDR3, is DTGVSQNPRHKITKRGQNVTFRCDPISEHNRLYWYRQTLGQGPEFLTYFQNEAQLEKSRLLSDRFSAERPKGSFSTLEIQRTEQGDSAMYLCASSLSVGQKQFFGPGTRLTVL.

V gene TRBV6-2 or TRBV6-3 combines with J gene TRBJ1-5; D is possibly TRBD1 (6 bases). Per germline, CDR1 MNHEY and CDR2 SVGEGT. Trimming took off 4 bases at V and 5 bases at J, with 12 bases between the two ends. CDR3 length: 14 amino acids. The CDR3 nucleotides read TGTGCCAGCAGTTTCAGGGGTAGGGATCAGCCCCAGCATTTT. Translated: CASSFRGRDQPQHF.

The chain couples TRBV10-3 to TRBJ1-5; TRBD1 might be the D (6 bases). Looked up from germline, CDR1 is ENHRY and CDR2 is SYGVKD. Trimming shortened V by 2 bases and J by 2 bases, and 19 bases separated the two germline ends. The CDR3 consists of 18 residues. As DNA, the CDR3 is TGTGCCATCAGTGAGAGTAATATCGTAGGGGGGGGCAATCAGCCCCAGCATTTT. It specifies CAISESNIVGGGNQPQHF.

This clonotype was detected only a few times. The chain is built from TRBV30 and TRBJ2-1, with D hard to call. The CDR3 covers 13 residues. The germline gives CDR1 GTSNPN, CDR2 SVGIG (reference sequence). V dropped 0 bases and J dropped 7 bases, with 10 bases sitting between them. The CDR3 loop reads CAWSVRVLNEQFF. CDR3 bases: TGTGCCTGGAGTGTTCGGGTTCTTAATGAGCAGTTCTTC.

The V call is TRBV2, the J call TRBJ2-7, with a possible D match to TRBD1 (5 bases). Trimming pared 5 bases from V and 2 bases from J, leaving 10 bases between. Germline V CDR1 and CDR2: SNHLY, FYNNEI. The CDR3 sequence is 13 residues long. The CDR3 DNA reads as TGTGCCAGCAGTCCGACAGCCCCCTACGAGCAGTACTTC. Translation: CASSPTAPYEQYF.

J is TRBJ2-1 and V is TRBV2; the match to TRBD2 covers 7 bases. Germline assignment: CDR1 SNHLY and CDR2 FYNNEI. V dropped 10 bases and J dropped 8; count of bases not matched to a gene: 23. The CDR3 covers 17 residues. CDR3 in DNA: TGTGCCATCTGTTTATGGGCAGGAGCGGGGCTCCAACATGAGCAGTTCTTC. Residues: CAICLWAGAGLQHEQFF.

This clonotype was observed at least ten times. The J gene is TRBJ2-7, the V gene TRBV5-1, with D perhaps matching TRBD2 (6 bases). V lost 0 bases and J 0 bases, leaving 10 bases between the germline ends. CDR1 and CDR2 (germline): SGHRS, YFSETQ. CDR3 length equals 15 residues. CDR3 DNA sequence: TGCGCCAGCAGCTTGGGCTCAGCGGGCTCCTACGAGCAGTACTTC. This sequence encodes CASSLGSAGSYEQYF.

The chain carries TRBV6-5 and TRBJ2-3, with a tentative D call TRBD1 (5 bases). The V gene lost 7 bases and the J gene lost 3 bases, with 11 bases spanning the gap. Germline CDR1 and CDR2: MNHEY and SVGAGI. CDR3 length: 13 residues. This chain's CDR3 is CASTWSGTDTQYF. CDR3 DNA sequence: TGTGCCAGCACTTGGTCAGGGACAGATACGCAGTATTTT.

This rearrangement joins TRBV7-2 to TRBJ2-1, with 11 bases that match TRBD2. The CDR3 contains 15 residues. Germline trimming cut 5 bases from V and 7 bases from J; bases unmatched to any gene: 7. CDR1 SGHTA and CDR2 FQGNSA come from the germline V gene. CDR3 loop: CASSLTGTSGNEQFF. CDR3 coding DNA: TGTGCCAGCAGCCTCACCGGGACTAGCGGAAATGAGCAGTTCTTC.

This clonotype was found many times. The V call is TRBV20-1, the J call TRBJ1-6; D unresolved. CDR1 DFQATT and CDR2 SNEGSKA come from the germline V gene (reference sequence). The CDR3 is made up of 15 amino acids. V shed 3 bases and J shed 0 bases, with 9 bases lying between them. The DNA for the CDR3 is TGCAGTGCTAGCCATTTGAGCTCCTATAATTCACCCCTCCACTTT. This codes for CSASHLSSYNSPLHF.

This clonotype occurred a few times. V and J are TRBV10-3 and TRBJ2-5; D is unclear. V was shortened by 10 bases and J by 5 bases, with 17 bases between the two germline ends. The CDR3 is made up of 13 amino acids. Germline CDR1 and CDR2: ENHRY and SYGVKD. CDR3 sequence: CATAGPERETQYF. CDR3 sequence (DNA): TGTGCCACTGCCGGTCCGGAACGGGAGACCCAGTACTTC.

This clonotype was seen many times. The V and J genes are TRBV4-2 and TRBJ1-1; D remains unclear. Germline lookup yields CDR1 LGHNA and CDR2 YNFKEQ. The CDR3 runs to 16 residues. Trimming pared 2 bases from V and 1 base from J, leaving 14 bases between. This chain's CDR3 is CASSQFLGQRNTEAFF. DNA of the CDR3: TGTGCCAGCAGCCAATTTCTCGGGCAGCGGAACACTGAAGCTTTCTTT.

Concerning this clonotype: At one end, the junction sequence differs from germline, possibly due to a read error. The chain combines TRBV20-1 with TRBJ2-5; 8 bases map to TRBD2. Germline values: CDR1 DFQATT, CDR2 SNEGSKA (reference sequence). This CDR3 region has 14 residues. The CDR3 DNA reads as TGCAGTGCTAGCCCGACTAGCGCGCAAGTGACCCAGTACTTC. It translates to CSASPTSAQVTQYF.

The genes are TRBV2 and TRBJ2-1, with TRBD1 matching 7 bases. Germline V gives CDR1 SNHLY, CDR2 FYNNEI. The CDR3 totals 15 residues. The V gene end was trimmed by 6 bases and the J gene end by 5 bases; junction bases not matched to a gene: 10. DNA of the CDR3: TGTGCCAGCAGACCCAGGACAGGTACAGACAATGAGCAGTTCTTC. This gives the protein CASRPRTGTDNEQFF.

This clonotype was observed at least ten times. This chain links TRBV12-3 or TRBV12-4 with TRBJ2-1; TRBD2 agrees at 7 bases. CDR3 length: 16 amino acids. J gave up 2 bases and V 6 bases, and 10 bases lay outside the gene matches. CDR3 residues: CASRASGFSTYNEQFF. The CDR3 nucleotides are TGTGCCAGCAGGGCTAGCGGTTTCTCAACCTACAATGAGCAGTTCTTC.

This clonotype showed up just a few times. The chain recombines TRBV5-1 with TRBJ2-7; 9 bases line up with TRBD1. This CDR3 is built from 16 residues. With V trimmed by 3 bases and J by 1 base, 8 bases remained unmatched. Germline loops: CDR1 SGHRS, CDR2 YFSETQ. The CDR3 DNA follows: TGCGCCAGCAGCTGGGCCGGGACAGGGAAATCCTACGAGCAGTACTTC. The encoded protein is CASSWAGTGKSYEQYF. Full variable domain (outside the CDR3, taken from reference TRBV5-1 and TRBJ2-7): KAGVTQTPRYLIKTRGQQVTLSCSPISGHRSVSWYQQTPGQGLQFLFEYFSETQRNKGNFPGRFSGRQFSNSRSEMNVSTLELGDSALYLCASSWAGTGKSYEQYFGPGTRLTVT.

The V and J genes are TRBV18 and TRBJ2-6; TRBD1 matches 12 bases. The CDR3 is 17 residues long. Germline CDR1 and CDR2: KGHSH and LQKENI. V shed 4 bases and J 2 bases; nucleotides not matched to a gene: 3. The chain's CDR3 is CASSLGQGATGANVLTF. The CDR3 coding sequence is TGTGCCAGCTCACTGGGACAGGGGGCAACTGGGGCCAACGTCCTGACTTTC.

This clonotype was counted only a few times. The rearrangement joins TRBV20-1 to TRBJ2-5; the D is unclear. Trimming stripped 1 base from V and 0 bases from J, with 6 bases between. This CDR3 contains 13 residues. Germline loops: CDR1 DFQATT, CDR2 SNEGSKA (reference sequence). The CDR3 nucleotides are TGCAGTGCTAGAGTGAACAACCAAGAGACCCAGTACTTC. It is translated as CSARVNNQETQYF.

This clonotype was detected many times. CDR3 amino acids: CASTWGGSAYNEQFF. The CDR3 coding sequence is TGTGCCAGCACCTGGGGGGGTAGCGCCTACAATGAGCAGTTCTTC. The chain employs TRBV12-3 or TRBV12-4 and TRBJ2-1; 7 positions agree with TRBD2. The CDR3 runs 15 residues. Germline trimming cut 7 bases from V and 2 bases from J; bases unmatched to any gene: 8.

This clonotype was found a few times. The chain joins TRBV4-3 to TRBJ2-2, with 9 bases identical to TRBD1. In germline, CDR1 is LGHNA, CDR2 YSLEER. This CDR3 contains 15 residues. The V gene end was trimmed by 1 base and the J gene end by 7 bases; junction bases not matched to a gene: 4. The CDR3 bases are TGCGCCAGCAGCCAAGCCGGGACAGGGTACGGGGAGCTGTTTTTT. It encodes CASSQAGTGYGELFF.

The genes are TRBV7-9 and TRBJ1-2; no clear D gene. Germline assignment: CDR1 SEHNR and CDR2 FQNEAQ (reference sequence). V lost 0 bases to trimming and J lost 4 bases, with 9 bases between them. The CDR3 contains 14 residues. The CDR3 reads CASSLADGFYGYTF. CDR3 nucleotides: TGTGCCAGCAGCTTAGCGGACGGATTCTATGGCTACACCTTC.

V is TRBV25-1 and J is TRBJ2-3; no reliable D call. V was trimmed by 1 base and J by 2 bases, leaving 13 bases between them. The CDR3 has 16 residues. Germline assignment: CDR1 MGHDK and CDR2 SYGVNS. CDR3 loop: CASSELRGRFTDTQYF. The CDR3 DNA reads TGTGCCAGCAGTGAATTAAGAGGCAGGTTCACAGATACGCAGTATTTT.

The genes are TRBV20-1 and TRBJ1-2; D may be TRBD1 (5 bases). This CDR3 is 13 amino acids long. Looked up from germline, CDR1 is DFQATT and CDR2 is SNEGSKA (reference sequence). Trimming shortened V by 5 bases and J by 8 bases, and 18 bases separated the two germline ends. Written as DNA, the CDR3 is TGCAGTGCTGGGGGGGGTGCCTTGGGCGGCTACACCTTC. Amino acids: CSAGGGALGGYTF.

This clonotype was detected a few times. The V gene is TRBV14, the J gene TRBJ2-3; 9 nucleotides match TRBD1. V was pared by 4 bases and J by 5 bases, with 7 bases of the junction left unmatched. CDR3 length: 15 residues. Germline CDR1 SGHDN, CDR2 FVKESK. CDR3 protein: CASSLTGGAKDTQYF. The CDR3 nucleotides are TGTGCCAGCAGCCTAACAGGGGGCGCAAAAGATACGCAGTATTTT.

This clonotype was detected ten times or more. The rearrangement joins TRBV12-3 or TRBV12-4 to TRBJ1-2, with D unclear. The CDR3 runs 13 residues. Deletions cut 1 base from V and 6 bases from J, with 9 bases between. Here the CDR3 reads CASSLGPANGYTF. The CDR3 DNA sequence: TGTGCCAGCAGTTTAGGTCCAGCAAATGGCTACACCTTC.

This clonotype was seen only a few times. This chain joins TRBV4-2 and TRBJ2-1; 12 bases are a match to TRBD2. The CDR3 is 15 amino acids. The V and J ends lost 1 base and 9 bases, in that order; junction bases with no gene match: 4. Germline-derived CDR1 and CDR2 are LGHNA and YNFKEQ. The CDR3 DNA reads as TGTGCCAGCAGCCAAGGGACTAGCGGGATTGCTGAGCAGTTCTTC. This sequence encodes CASSQGTSGIAEQFF.

This clonotype was picked up many times. The chain recombines TRBV11-2 with TRBJ2-4; 14 bases are shared with TRBD2. There are 20 residues in the CDR3. V dropped 4 bases and J dropped 3; count of bases not matched to a gene: 14. The germline V gene encodes CDR1 SGHAT and CDR2 FQNNGV. CDR3 in DNA: TGTGCCAGCAGCTATGCCGGGACTAGCGGGAGACCCTCGGGCAAAAACATTCAGTACTTC. Protein: CASSYAGTSGRPSGKNIQYF.